This entry lists 4 T cell receptor beta chains sequenced from one sample in a study of metastatic and nonmetastatic thyroid tumors. Among the patients, none had received any treatment before thyroid surgery. TCRdb re-called the PCR reads through MiXCR. The repertoire holds 85,000 to 100,000 clones, with roughly 13% as singletons. The sample taken for sequencing was blood. Source of these receptors: a female donor with papillary thyroid cancer or a benign thyroid nodule (not recorded which). Some clones in this sample may be carry-over from other donors' samples.

This clone was seen many times. The rearrangement links TRBV3-1 to TRBJ2-1; tentatively, D is TRBD2 (6 bases). CDR3 size: 15 residues. Deletions cut 4 bases from V and 6 bases from J, with 16 bases between. Germline V gene sequence: CDR1 LGHDT, CDR2 YNNKEL (reference sequence). In DNA, the CDR3 is TGTGCCAGCAGCCCTACTAGCTGGGTCGGCAATGAGCAGTTCTTC. Protein: CASSPTSWVGNEQFF.

In its sample, this clone was seen many times. The rearrangement uses TRBV30 and TRBJ2-7, with 11 bases matching TRBD2. V gave up 0 bases and J gave up 9 bases; unmatched junction bases: 7. This CDR3 region has 14 residues. Germline CDR1 reads GTSNPN; CDR2 reads SVGIG (reference sequence). CDR3 amino acids: CAWSVLAGEGGQYF. Written as DNA, the CDR3 is TGTGCCTGGAGTGTACTAGCGGGAGAAGGCGGGCAGTACTTC. Variable domain in full (rest from reference TRBV30 and TRBJ2-7): SQTIHQWPATLVQPVGSPLSLECTVEGTSNPNLYWYRQAAGRGLQLLFYSVGIGQISSEVPQNLSASRPQDRQFILSSKKLLLSDSGFYLCAWSVLAGEGGQYFGPGTRLTVT.

Notes on this clone: One end of the junction does not line up with germline, which may come from a read error. Different DNA sequences within this sample yield the same CDR3. V and J are TRBV15 and TRBJ2-3; D possibly corresponds to TRBD1 (5 bases). The CDR3 covers 12 residues. The germline V gene has CDR1 LNHNV and CDR2 YYDKDF (reference sequence). This chain's CDR3 is CATSRDQDTQYF. The CDR3 DNA reads as TGCGCCACCAGCAGGGATCAAGATACGCAGTATTTT.

Many counts were recorded for this clone. The sample has other DNA sequences that encode this CDR3 too. The chain joins TRBV6-1 to TRBJ1-2; D not resolved. Trimming stripped 5 bases from V and 1 base from J, with 11 bases between. This CDR3 is built from 14 residues. Germline V gives CDR1 MNHNS, CDR2 SASEGT. The CDR3 DNA reads TGTGCCAGCAGTAGGGCCCGGGATAACTATGGCTACACCTTC. The encoded protein is CASSRARDNYGYTF.